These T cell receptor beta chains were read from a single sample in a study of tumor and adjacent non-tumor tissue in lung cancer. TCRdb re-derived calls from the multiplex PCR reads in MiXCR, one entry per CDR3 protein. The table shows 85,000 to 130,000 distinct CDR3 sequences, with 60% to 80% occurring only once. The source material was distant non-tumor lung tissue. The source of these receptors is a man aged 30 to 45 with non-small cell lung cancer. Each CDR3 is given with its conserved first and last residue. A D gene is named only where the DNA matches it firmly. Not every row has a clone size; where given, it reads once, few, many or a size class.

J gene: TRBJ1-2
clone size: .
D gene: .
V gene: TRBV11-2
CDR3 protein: CASSLDPPGYYGYTF
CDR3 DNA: TGTGCCAGCAGCTTAGATCCTCCGGGCTACTATGGCTACACCTTC

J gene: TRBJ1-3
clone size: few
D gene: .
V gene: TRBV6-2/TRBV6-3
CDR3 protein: CASSRPGTTGNTIYF
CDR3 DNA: TGTGCCAGCAGCCGACCGGGGACAACTGGAAACACCATATATTTT

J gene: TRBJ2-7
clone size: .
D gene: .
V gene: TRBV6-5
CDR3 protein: CDSRLGQFNDQYF
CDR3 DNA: TGTGACAGCAGGCTGGGACAATTCAACGACCAGTACTTC

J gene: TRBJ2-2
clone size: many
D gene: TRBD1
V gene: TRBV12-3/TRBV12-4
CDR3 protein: CASSLRPGQGLLFF
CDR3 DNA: TGTGCCAGCAGTCTGCGTCCGGGACAGGGCCTGCTGTTTTTT

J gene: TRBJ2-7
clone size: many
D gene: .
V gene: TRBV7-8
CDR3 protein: CASSLARLAGEQYF
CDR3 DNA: TGTGCCAGCAGCTTAGCGCGCCTAGCAGGCGAGCAGTACTTC

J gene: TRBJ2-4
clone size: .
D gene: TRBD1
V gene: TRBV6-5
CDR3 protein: CASSRGQGNIQYF
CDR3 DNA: TGTGCCAGCAGCCGGGGACAGGGCAACATTCAGTACTTC

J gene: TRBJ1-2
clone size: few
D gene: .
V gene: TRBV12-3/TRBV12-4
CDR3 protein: CASSSFGGLGYGYTF
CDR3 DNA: TGTGCCAGCAGTTCTTTCGGGGGCCTAGGCTATGGCTACACCTTC

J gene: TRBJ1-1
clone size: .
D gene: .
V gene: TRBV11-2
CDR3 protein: CASSFGGAVNSEASF
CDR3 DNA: TGTGCCAGCAGCTTCGGGGGAGCGGTGAACAGTGAAGCTTCCTTT

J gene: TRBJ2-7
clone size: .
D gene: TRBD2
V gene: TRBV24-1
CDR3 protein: CATSLAGGDEQYF
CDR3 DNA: TGTGCCACCTCACTAGCGGGAGGCGACGAGCAGTACTTC

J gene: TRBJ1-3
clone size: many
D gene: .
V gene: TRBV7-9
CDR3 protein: CASSFDGLSGNTIYF
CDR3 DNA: TGTGCCAGCAGCTTCGACGGACTCTCTGGAAACACCATATATTTT

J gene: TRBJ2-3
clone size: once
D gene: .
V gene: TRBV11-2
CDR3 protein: CANNRLGGTDTQYF
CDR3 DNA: TGTGCCAACAACCGACTAGGCGGCACAGATACGCAGTATTTT

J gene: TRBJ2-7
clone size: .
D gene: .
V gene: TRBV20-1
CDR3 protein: CSVMGDNSAYEQYF
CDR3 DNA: TGCAGTGTTATGGGGGACAATTCCGCCTACGAGCAGTACTTC

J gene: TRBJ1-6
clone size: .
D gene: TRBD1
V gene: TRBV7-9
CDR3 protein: CASISTGVGSPLHF
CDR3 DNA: TGTGCCAGCATCTCGACAGGGGTAGGTTCACCCCTCCACTTT

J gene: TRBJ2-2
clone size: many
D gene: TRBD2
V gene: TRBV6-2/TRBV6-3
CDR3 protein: CASTFIRGAGELFF
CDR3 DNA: TGTGCCAGCACGTTTATCCGGGGGGCCGGGGAGCTGTTTTTT

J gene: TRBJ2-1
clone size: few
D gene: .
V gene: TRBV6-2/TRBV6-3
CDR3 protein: CASGTLVSSYNEQFF
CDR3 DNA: TGTGCCAGCGGTACCTTGGTCTCCTCCTACAATGAGCAGTTCTTC

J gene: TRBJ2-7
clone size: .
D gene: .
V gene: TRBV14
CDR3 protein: CASSRLSGVEQYF
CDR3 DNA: TGTGCCAGCAGCCGGCTGAGTGGGGTCGAGCAGTACTTC